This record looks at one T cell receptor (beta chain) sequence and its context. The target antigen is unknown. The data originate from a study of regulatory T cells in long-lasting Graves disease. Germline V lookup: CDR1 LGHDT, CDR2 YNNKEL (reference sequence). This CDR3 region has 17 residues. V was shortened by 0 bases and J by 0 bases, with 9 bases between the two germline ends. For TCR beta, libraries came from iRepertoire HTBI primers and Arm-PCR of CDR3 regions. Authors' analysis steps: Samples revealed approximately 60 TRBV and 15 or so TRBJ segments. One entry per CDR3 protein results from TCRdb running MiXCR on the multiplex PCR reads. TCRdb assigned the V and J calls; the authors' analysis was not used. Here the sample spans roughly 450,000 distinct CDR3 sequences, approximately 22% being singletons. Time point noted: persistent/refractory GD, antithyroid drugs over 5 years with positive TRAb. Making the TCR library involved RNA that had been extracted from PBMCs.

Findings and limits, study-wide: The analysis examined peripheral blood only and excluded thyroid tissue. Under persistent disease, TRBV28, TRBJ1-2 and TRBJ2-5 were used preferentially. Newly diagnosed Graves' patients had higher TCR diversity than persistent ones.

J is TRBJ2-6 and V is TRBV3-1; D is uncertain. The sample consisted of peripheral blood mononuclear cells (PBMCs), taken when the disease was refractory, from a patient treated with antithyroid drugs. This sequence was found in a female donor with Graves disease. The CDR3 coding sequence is TGTGCCAGCAGCCAAGAGAAGATTTTCTCTGGGGCCAACGTCCTGACTTTC. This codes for CASSQEKIFSGANVLTF.